The sequence of this T cell receptor (beta chain) was determined in a study of cytomegalovirus exposure and HLA in healthy donors. CDR1 and CDR2 (germline): MNHEY, SVGAGI. V dropped 6 bases and J dropped 4; count of bases not matched to a gene: 3. The length of the CDR3 is 13 residues. PCR was performed using 60 Vbeta and 13 Jbeta primers. TCRdb's copy holds only in-frame clones and misses some; the assay was immunoSEQ multiplex PCR. The data contain under 100,000 clones, 60% to 80% of them singletons. Study findings and constraints: Most observed TCR sequences were rare, whereas some public TCRs were detected in many donors.

Regarding this clone: Its specificity is not known.

The sample taken for sequencing was PBMCs. This chain connects TRBV6-5 to TRBJ2-1; TRBD1 matches 7 bases. This clonotype was obtained from a boy aged 5-17 years in good health and CMV-seronegative. The CDR3 region is CASRKTGYNEQFF. The CDR3 DNA reads as TGTGCCAGCAGAAAGACAGGGTACAATGAGCAGTTCTTC.